The 7 T cell receptor beta chains below all came from one sample that was sequenced in a study of somatic mutations in cytotoxic T cells in rheumatoid arthritis. Generated by immunoSEQ multiplex PCR, the TCRdb table keeps only in-frame clones and is missing some. Of 20,000 or so clones listed, over 75% are singletons. The sequenced material came from CD8+ T cells sorted from blood. The source is an adult with rheumatoid arthritis.

The V call is TRBV4-3, the J call TRBJ2-7; D call uncertain. This CDR3 is 14 amino acids long. Trimming left V 1 base short and J 2 bases short, with 9 bases between. CDR1 LGHNA and CDR2 YSLEER come from the germline V gene. This CDR3 is CASSQGASAYEQYF. Here the CDR3 DNA reads TGCGCCAGCAGCCAAGGGGCCTCCGCCTACGAGCAGTACTTC.

The chain is built from TRBV6-6 and TRBJ2-3; 11 bases line up with TRBD2. Germline V lookup: CDR1 MNHNY, CDR2 SVGAGI (reference sequence). The CDR3 length is 15 residues. V dropped 0 bases and J dropped 5; count of bases not matched to a gene: 1. CDR3 in DNA: TGTGCCAGCAGTTACTCCGGACTAGCGGGAGATACGCAGTATTTT. Translation gives CASSYSGLAGDTQYF.

The V gene is TRBV13, the J gene TRBJ1-1, with D perhaps TRBD1 (6 bases). The CDR3 extends over 15 amino acids. Germline assignment: CDR1 PRHDT and CDR2 FYEKMQ (reference sequence). V lost 2 bases and J 3 bases, leaving 13 bases between the germline ends. CDR3 residues: CASSLRGVFDTEAFF. The CDR3 nucleotides read TGTGCCAGCAGCTTAAGGGGGGTTTTTGACACTGAAGCTTTCTTT.

The CDR3 DNA follows: TGTGCCAGCAGCGTAGACCCGTACGGTCGGGATGGCACTGAAGCTTTCTTT. Protein product: CASSVDPYGRDGTEAFF. The chain joins TRBV9 to TRBJ1-1; D is undetermined. In germline, CDR1 is SGDLS, CDR2 YYNGEE. This CDR3 has 17 residues. V gave up 0 bases and J gave up 4 bases, with 19 bases separating them.

This clone occurred a few times. V gene TRBV13 combines with J gene TRBJ1-3, with 8 bases that match TRBD1. The germline CDR1 and CDR2 sequences are PRHDT and FYEKMQ (reference sequence). Trimming at V came to 5 bases and at J to 0 bases, leaving 3 bases not matched to a gene. The CDR3 extends over 15 amino acids. DNA for the CDR3: TGTGCCAGCAGCCCGGGGACAGGCTCTGGAAACACCATATATTTT. Residues: CASSPGTGSGNTIYF.

The chain recombines TRBV27 with TRBJ1-6, with 9 bases that match TRBD1. V shed 5 bases, J shed 10 bases, and the junction held 3 bases outside the gene matches. The germline V gene has CDR1 MNHEY and CDR2 SMNVEV (reference sequence). There are 13 residues in the CDR3. The CDR3 is CASSTGGGSPLHF. CDR3 DNA sequence: TGTGCCAGCAGTACAGGGGGCGGCTCACCCCTCCACTTT.

In DNA form, the CDR3 reads TGTGCCAGCAGTGAAAGGGTGTGGGGGACTAGTGCCTACGAGCAGTACTTC. Its translation is CASSERVWGTSAYEQYF. V and J are TRBV2 and TRBJ2-7; 8 bases are shared with TRBD2. V lost 2 bases, J lost 2 bases, and 11 bases stayed unmatched. The CDR3 runs to 17 residues. In germline, CDR1 is SNHLY, CDR2 FYNNEI.